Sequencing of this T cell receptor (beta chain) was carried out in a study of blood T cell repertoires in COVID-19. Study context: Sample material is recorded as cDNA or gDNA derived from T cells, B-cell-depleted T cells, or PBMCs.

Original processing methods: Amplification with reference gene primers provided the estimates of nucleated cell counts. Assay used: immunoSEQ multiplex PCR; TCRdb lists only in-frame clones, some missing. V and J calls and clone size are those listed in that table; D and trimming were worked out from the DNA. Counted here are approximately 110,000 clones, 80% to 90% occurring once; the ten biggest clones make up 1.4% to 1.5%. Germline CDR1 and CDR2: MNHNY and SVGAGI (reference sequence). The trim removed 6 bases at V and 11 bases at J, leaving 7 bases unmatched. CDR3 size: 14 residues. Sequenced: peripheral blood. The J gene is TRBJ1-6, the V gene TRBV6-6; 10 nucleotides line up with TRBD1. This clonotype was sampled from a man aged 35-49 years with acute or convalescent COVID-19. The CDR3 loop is CASSFDRGLPPLHF. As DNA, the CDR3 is TGTGCCAGCAGCTTCGACAGGGGGCTTCCACCCCTCCACTTT.